What follows are 30 T cell receptor beta chains derived from one specimen sequenced in a study of human T cells and chemical hapten exposure. Regarding time point: patch test 1, 2 weeks after DPC sensitization. The treatment here: therapeutic diphenylcyclopropenone sensitization with weekly scalp DPC. MiXCR, applied by TCRdb to the RACE reads, yields one record per CDR3 protein. The sample has 300,000 to 450,000 distinct CDR3 sequences, more than 4.5% seen once. This material consisted of whole blood, taken in connection with sensitization to the hapten diphenylcyclopropenone (DPC). Receptors were obtained from a woman aged 50 to 60 with alopecia areata. Some clones in this sample may be carry-over from other donors' samples.

This clonotype has a count of ten or more. The gene calls are TRBV7-9 and TRBJ2-7; 8 nucleotides line up with TRBD1. CDR3 length equals 12 residues. J was trimmed by 5 bases and V by 11 bases; bases with no gene match: 8. Germline CDR1 SEHNR, CDR2 FQNEAQ (reference sequence). CDR3 sequence: CAGRTGTDEQYF. CDR3 coding DNA: TGTGCCGGCCGGACAGGGACGGACGAGCAGTACTTC.

This clonotype was observed many times. This chain joins TRBV6-2 or TRBV6-3 and TRBJ2-1; D possibly corresponds to TRBD2 (6 bases). Germline V gene sequence: CDR1 MNHEY, CDR2 SVGEGT. The CDR3 consists of 15 residues. The germline V and J ends were trimmed by 0 bases and 6 bases, with 12 bases remaining between them. As DNA, the CDR3 is TGTGCCAGCAGTTACTCCGGAGGGGTCAGCAATGAGCAGTTCTTC. Protein sequence: CASSYSGGVSNEQFF.

There are many counts of this clonotype. J is TRBJ2-7 and V is TRBV20-1; D uncertain. CDR3 size: 13 residues. The V gene's germline CDR1 is DFQATT and CDR2 SNEGSKA (reference sequence). V lost 3 bases and J lost 2, with 11 bases in between. The CDR3 nucleotides read TGCAGTGCTAGGGACGACCTCCCCTACGAGCAGTACTTC. Its protein is CSARDDLPYEQYF.

This clonotype was picked up many times. The chain has TRBV12-3 or TRBV12-4 and TRBJ2-7; 11 nucleotides agree with TRBD2. The CDR3 loop spans 15 amino acids. V trimming: 7 bases; J trimming: 9 bases; junction bases outside the gene matches: 14. This CDR3 is CASKPPGLAAAAQYF. The CDR3 DNA follows: TGTGCCAGCAAACCGCCGGGACTAGCGGCCGCTGCGCAGTACTTC.

The chain is built from TRBV6-2 or TRBV6-3 and TRBJ2-3; D remains ambiguous. V lost 8 bases, J lost 2 bases, and 14 bases lay in between. The CDR3 contains 14 residues. CDR1 MNHEY and CDR2 SVGEGT come from the germline V gene. CDR3 protein: CASQTVDFTDTQYF. The CDR3 DNA is TGTGCCAGCCAGACGGTAGACTTCACAGATACGCAGTATTTT.

The chain recombines TRBV6-1 with TRBJ1-4; no reliable D call. Trimming cost V 7 bases and J 8 bases, with 5 bases left between them. The germline V gene encodes CDR1 MNHNS and CDR2 SASEGT. The CDR3 is made up of 10 amino acids. CDR3 DNA sequence: TGTGCCAGCAACGACGAAAAACTGTTTTTT. Translating gives CASNDEKLFF.

The chain has TRBV5-4 and TRBJ2-7, with 7 bases identical to TRBD1. The CDR3 consists of 15 residues. In germline, CDR1 is SGHNT, CDR2 YYREEE (reference sequence). Trimming removed 4 bases from V and 5 bases from J; junction bases left unmatched: 12. The CDR3 region is CASSQRQGQGHEQYF. The CDR3 region has the DNA TGTGCCAGCAGCCAAAGACAGGGTCAAGGCCACGAGCAGTACTTC.

In this sample, this clonotype turned up many times. This sequence joins TRBV12-3 or TRBV12-4 and TRBJ1-1; D gene uncertain. Between the trimmed V and J ends, which lost 8 bases and 1 base, there was a span of 11 bases. This CDR3 spans 13 amino acids. The CDR3 here is CASGVRRNTEAFF. The DNA for the CDR3 is TGTGCCAGCGGCGTTCGCAGGAACACTGAAGCTTTCTTT.

The V gene is TRBV27, the J gene TRBJ2-3; 7 bases map to TRBD2. Germline-derived CDR1 and CDR2 are MNHEY and SMNVEV (reference sequence). Trimming cost V 2 bases and J 2 bases; bases outside gene matches: 4. This CDR3 comprises 15 residues. CDR3 region: CASSLAGLNTDTQYF. CDR3 coding DNA: TGTGCCAGCAGTTTAGCGGGACTAAACACAGATACGCAGTATTTT.

This clonotype appeared many times. The chain recombines TRBV27 with TRBJ1-3; D uncertain. Trimming took off 0 bases at V and 2 bases at J, with 5 bases between the two ends. CDR3 size: 14 residues. Germline V gives CDR1 MNHEY, CDR2 SMNVEV (reference sequence). The CDR3 is CASSLSGTGNTIYF. CDR3 nucleotide sequence: TGTGCCAGCAGTTTATCTGGGACTGGAAACACCATATATTTT.

This clonotype occurred a few times. The chain couples TRBV18 to TRBJ2-1; possible D gene TRBD2, 5 bases. Germline-derived CDR1 and CDR2 are KGHSH and LQKENI. V gave up 6 bases and J gave up 8 bases, with 11 bases separating them. This CDR3 contains 12 residues. As DNA, the CDR3 is TGTGCCAGCTCCGCTAGCTTGGATGAGCAGTTCTTC. This gives the protein CASSASLDEQFF.

The table lists this clonotype with many counts. This chain connects TRBV12-3 or TRBV12-4 to TRBJ1-1; weak D call: TRBD1 (5 bases). The length of the CDR3 is 11 residues. V lost 5 bases, J lost 8 bases, and 9 bases lay in between. DNA for the CDR3: TGTGCCAGCAGTCCCCCAGGGGAAGCTTTCTTT. Protein: CASSPPGEAFF.

This clonotype was detected ten times or more. The chain recombines TRBV7-2 with TRBJ1-1; D remains ambiguous. The germline gives CDR1 SGHTA, CDR2 FQGNSA. CDR3 length equals 14 residues. V lost 6 bases to trimming and J lost 2 bases, with 13 bases between them. CDR3 nucleotide sequence: TGTGCCAGCAGTCCACAGAATTTTAACACTGAAGCTTTCTTT. Translated, it gives CASSPQNFNTEAFF. Combining the CDR3 with reference TRBV7-2 and TRBJ1-1 gives the whole variable domain GAGVSQSPSNKVTEKGKDVELRCDPISGHTALYWYRQSLGQGLEFLIYFQGNSAPDKSGLPSDRFSAERTGGSVSTLTIQRTQQEDSAVYLCASSPQNFNTEAFFGQGTRLTVV.

The sample holds a few counts of this clonotype. The rearrangement uses TRBV27 and TRBJ1-5; D is perhaps TRBD1 (5 bases). Between the trimmed V and J ends, which lost 5 bases and 9 bases, there was a span of 23 bases. Germline V gene sequence: CDR1 MNHEY, CDR2 SMNVEV (reference sequence). The CDR3 runs to 16 residues. The CDR3 DNA sequence: TGTGCCAGCAGTCCACAATCCGGGACCCAATCATGGCCCCAGCATTTT. It yields the protein CASSPQSGTQSWPQHF.

This clonotype was picked up a small number of times. The chain joins TRBV6-2 or TRBV6-3 to TRBJ2-3; TRBD1 matches at 8 bases. The CDR3 consists of 19 residues. V shed 5 bases, J shed 1 base, and the junction held 17 bases outside the gene matches. Germline assignment: CDR1 MNHEY and CDR2 SVGEGT. In DNA, the CDR3 is TGTGCCAGCAGTCCTCCCAGGGGGCGAGCGGGCCCCGGCACAGATACGCAGTATTTT. Translated: CASSPPRGRAGPGTDTQYF.

This clonotype was seen at least ten times. The chain links TRBV24-1 to TRBJ1-1, with a possible D match to TRBD1 (6 bases). Germline V gene data show CDR1 as KGHDR and CDR2 as SFDVKD. The ends were cut back, 7 bases at V and 2 bases at J, with 10 bases in the middle. The CDR3 loop spans 13 amino acids. The CDR3 nucleotides are TGTGCCACCAGGGACAGTAAAAACACTGAAGCTTTCTTT. Residues: CATRDSKNTEAFF.

This clonotype has more than one count but fewer than ten. The rearrangement uses TRBV9 and TRBJ2-7, with D possibly TRBD2 on 5 matching bases. Germline assignment: CDR1 SGDLS and CDR2 YYNGEE. V shed 7 bases and J shed 5 bases, with 22 bases lying between them. This CDR3 has 15 residues. CDR3 in DNA: TGTGCCAGCCCTTGGAGCAGAGGGCTAAAGAACGAGCAGTACTTC. Translating it yields CASPWSRGLKNEQYF. The entire variable domain, with the rest obtained from reference TRBV9 and TRBJ2-7, is as follows: DSGVTQTPKHLITATGQRVTLRCSPRSGDLSVYWYQQSLDQGLQFLIQYYNGEERAKGNILERFSAQQFPDLHSELNLSSLELGDSALYFCASPWSRGLKNEQYFGPGTRLTVT.

This clonotype has ten or more counts. The chain is built from TRBV7-9 and TRBJ2-7, with D perhaps TRBD2 (5 bases). Between the trimmed V and J ends, which lost 1 base and 2 bases, there was a span of 12 bases. Germline V gene data show CDR1 as SEHNR and CDR2 as FQNEAQ (reference sequence). This CDR3 comprises 15 residues. The CDR3 DNA reads as TGTGCCAGCAGCTTAGGCCAGGCAGCGGCCTACGAGCAGTACTTC. Translation: CASSLGQAAAYEQYF.

This clonotype was counted ten times or more. The V gene is TRBV20-1, the J gene TRBJ2-5; D not resolved. The CDR3 length is 14 residues. Germline CDR1 reads DFQATT; CDR2 reads SNEGSKA (reference sequence). Trimming cost V 2 bases and J 7 bases, with 17 bases left between them. This chain's CDR3 is CSARLGGVRGTQYF. In nucleotides, the CDR3 is TGCAGTGCTAGACTCGGTGGGGTCAGAGGGACCCAGTACTTC.

This clonotype was observed many times. The CDR3 DNA sequence: TGTGCCAGCAGCTTGGAACAGGGGGTAGAGACCCAGTACTTC. Protein sequence: CASSLEQGVETQYF. The gene calls are TRBV5-5 and TRBJ2-5; 8 nucleotides line up with TRBD1. The CDR3 runs to 14 residues. The germline V gene has CDR1 SGHKS and CDR2 YYEKEE (reference sequence). The J segment lost 4 bases and the V segment lost 0 bases, leaving 2 bases of the junction unmatched.

This clonotype was seen many times. The CDR3: CASIGDRATGELFF. CDR3 bases: TGTGCCAGCATCGGGGACAGGGCCACCGGGGAGCTGTTTTTT. The chain joins TRBV7-2 to TRBJ2-2, with TRBD1 matching 9 bases. CDR3 size: 14 residues. Germline CDR1 is SGHTA and CDR2 is FQGNSA. Trimming cost V 7 bases and J 4 bases; bases outside gene matches: 4.

This clonotype was counted at least ten times. The rearrangement joins TRBV7-9 to TRBJ2-4; a possible D gene is TRBD1 (5 bases). V was cut by 6 bases and J by 0 bases, with 18 bases left in between. Germline V gene sequence: CDR1 SEHNR, CDR2 FQNEAQ (reference sequence). This CDR3 contains 17 residues. This chain's CDR3 is CASSHPDSLLAKNIQYF. The CDR3 DNA is TGTGCCAGCAGTCACCCAGACAGTTTGTTAGCCAAAAACATTCAGTACTTC.

This chain joins TRBV6-1 and TRBJ1-1; D gene uncertain. CDR1 is MNHNS and CDR2 is SASEGT in the germline V gene. The germline V and J ends were trimmed by 10 bases and 2 bases, with 14 bases remaining between them. The CDR3 runs to 13 residues. The CDR3 here is CAIVWRTNTEAFF. The CDR3, as DNA: TGTGCCATTGTGTGGAGGACTAACACTGAAGCTTTCTTT.

This clonotype was seen at least ten times. V is TRBV9 and J is TRBJ2-2; the D gene is possibly TRBD1 (6 bases). The CDR3 spans 16 residues. V lost 6 bases to trimming and J lost 3 bases, with 18 bases between them. From germline, CDR1 is SGDLS and CDR2 YYNGEE. DNA for the CDR3: TGTGCCAGCAAAAAATGGGCAGGGGAAGACACCGGGGAGCTGTTTTTT. This codes for CASKKWAGEDTGELFF.

This clonotype was observed at least ten times. The chain uses TRBV5-6 and TRBJ2-4; the D gene could be TRBD1 or TRBD2 (5 bases each). The CDR3 totals 12 residues. Germline CDR1 is SGHDT and CDR2 is YYEEEE. The germline V and J ends were trimmed by 3 bases and 7 bases, with 8 bases remaining between them. The CDR3 bases are TGTGCCAGCAGCTGGGACCGGAACATTCAGTACTTC. This translates into CASSWDRNIQYF. The full variable domain, its missing parts supplied by reference TRBV5-6 and TRBJ2-4, is DAGVTQSPTHLIKTRGQQVTLRCSPKSGHDTVSWYQQALGQGPQFIFQYYEEEERQRGNFPDRFSGHQFPNYSSELNVNALLLGDSALYLCASSWDRNIQYFGAGTRLSVL.

This clonotype was observed many times. The gene calls are TRBV20-1 and TRBJ1-4; 7 bases align to TRBD1. The CDR3 is made up of 13 amino acids. With V trimmed by 6 bases and J by 8 bases, 9 bases remained unmatched. The germline CDR1 and CDR2 sequences are DFQATT and SNEGSKA (reference sequence). Here the CDR3 reads CSADTGAGEKLFF. CDR3 in DNA: TGCAGTGCGGATACAGGGGCTGGCGAAAAACTGTTTTTT.

This clonotype has a count of ten or more. The chain recombines TRBV6-2 or TRBV6-3 with TRBJ2-1, with a weak D call TRBD2 (6 bases). V was clipped by 8 bases and J by 3 bases, with 11 bases between them. Germline-derived CDR1 and CDR2 are MNHEY and SVGEGT. The CDR3 is 13 amino acids. CDR3 amino acids: CASRDFNYNEQFF. In DNA form, the CDR3 reads TGTGCCAGCCGGGACTTCAACTACAATGAGCAGTTCTTC.

This clonotype was observed a few times. The chain has TRBV7-2 and TRBJ2-5; tentative D call: TRBD2 (6 bases). Between the trimmed V and J ends, which lost 4 bases and 0 bases, there was a span of 12 bases. The CDR3 runs to 15 residues. Germline CDR1 SGHTA, CDR2 FQGNSA. CDR3 in amino acids: CASSSGTGYQETQYF. The CDR3, as DNA: TGTGCCAGCAGCTCCGGGACTGGGTACCAAGAGACCCAGTACTTC.

V gene TRBV12-3 or TRBV12-4 combines with J gene TRBJ1-4, with unresolved D. CDR3 length: 17 residues. Between the trimmed V and J ends, which lost 3 bases and 5 bases, there was a span of 19 bases. CDR3 amino acids: CASSFEGLALLNEKLFF. The CDR3 DNA is TGTGCCAGCAGTTTTGAGGGTTTGGCCTTACTCAATGAAAAACTGTTTTTT.

This clonotype was recorded at least ten times. The CDR3 coding sequence is TGTGCCAGCAGCTTTGACAGGGACAACAATCAGCCCCAGCATTTT. Translated, it gives CASSFDRDNNQPQHF. This chain links TRBV12-3 or TRBV12-4 with TRBJ1-5; 7 bases match TRBD1. V was pared by 6 bases and J by 3 bases, with 8 bases of the junction left unmatched. The length of the CDR3 is 15 residues.